The T cell receptor beta chain under discussion was sequenced for a study of blood T cell repertoires in COVID-19. Study context: Specimens from acute and convalescent COVID-19 originated in the United States, Italy and Spain. PBMCs, B-cell-depleted T cells, or T cells were the source of the cDNA or gDNA that made up the material.

CDR3 length equals 16 residues. V was clipped by 5 bases and J by 5 bases; unmatched bases: 9. CDR1 and CDR2 from the germline V gene are SEHNR and FQNEAQ (reference sequence). Per the original methods: From reference gene primer amplification, estimates of nucleated cell counts were derived. The method was immunoSEQ multiplex PCR; TCRdb's version includes in-frame clones alone and lacks a portion of them. V, J and clone size reflect that table, while D and trimming were determined from the DNA. Of around 120,000 clones in the sample, 80% to 90% are singletons; the top ten hold 2.1%. This sequence originates from a human donor in a cohort sampled during active COVID-19. Sequencing used peripheral blood. The chain carries TRBV7-9 and TRBJ2-2, with 9 bases fitting TRBD1. CDR3: CASSELGQGGTGELFF. As DNA, the CDR3 is TGTGCCAGCAGCGAATTGGGACAGGGTGGTACCGGGGAGCTGTTTTTT. Supplemented by reference TRBV7-9 and TRBJ2-2, the full variable domain reads DTGVSQNPRHKITKRGQNVTFRCDPISEHNRLYWYRQTLGQGPEFLTYFQNEAQLEKSRLLSDRFSAERPKGSFSTLEIQRTEQGDSAMYLCASSELGQGGTGELFFGEGSRLTVL.